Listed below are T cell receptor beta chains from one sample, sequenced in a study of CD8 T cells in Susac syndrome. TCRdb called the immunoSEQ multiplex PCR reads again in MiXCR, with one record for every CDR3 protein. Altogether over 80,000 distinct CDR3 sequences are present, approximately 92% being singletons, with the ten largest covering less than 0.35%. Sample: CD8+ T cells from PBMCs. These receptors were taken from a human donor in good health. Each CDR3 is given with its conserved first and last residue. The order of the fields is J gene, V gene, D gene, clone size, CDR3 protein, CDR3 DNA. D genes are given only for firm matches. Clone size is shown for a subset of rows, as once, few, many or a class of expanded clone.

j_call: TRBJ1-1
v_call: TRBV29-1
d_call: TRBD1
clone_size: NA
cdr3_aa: CSVDGLPGGRGWNTEAFF
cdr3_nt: TGCAGCGTTGATGGTCTTCCAGGGGGCCGGGGATGGAACACTGAAGCTTTCTTT

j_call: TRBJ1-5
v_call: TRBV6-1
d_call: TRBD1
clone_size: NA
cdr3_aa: CASRSDRGSNQPQHF
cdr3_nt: TGTGCCAGCAGGAGCGACAGGGGGAGCAATCAGCCCCAGCATTTT

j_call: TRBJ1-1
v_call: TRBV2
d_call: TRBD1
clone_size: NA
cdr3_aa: CASRKTGEEAFF
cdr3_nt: TGTGCCAGCAGGAAAACAGGGGAAGAAGCTTTCTTT

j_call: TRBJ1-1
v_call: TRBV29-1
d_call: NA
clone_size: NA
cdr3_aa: CSVFGVRPGPGAFF
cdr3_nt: TGCAGCGTTTTTGGTGTGCGCCCAGGCCCTGGGGCTTTCTTT

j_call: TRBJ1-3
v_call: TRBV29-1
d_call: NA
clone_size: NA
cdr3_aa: CSVVDVPSGNTIYF
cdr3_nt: TGCAGCGTTGTTGACGTCCCCTCTGGAAACACCATATATTTT

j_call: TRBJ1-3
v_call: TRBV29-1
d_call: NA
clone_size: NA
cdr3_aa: CSVLDASGNTIYF
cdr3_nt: TGCAGCGTCTTGGACGCCTCTGGAAACACCATATATTTT

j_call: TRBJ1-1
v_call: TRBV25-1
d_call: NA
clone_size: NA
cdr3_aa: CASKGPGAQGEAFF
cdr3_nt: TGTGCCAGCAAGGGACCAGGGGCGCAAGGTGAAGCTTTCTTT

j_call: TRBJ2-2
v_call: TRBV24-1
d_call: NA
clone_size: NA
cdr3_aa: CATQDSANTGELFF
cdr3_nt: TGTGCCACCCAAGACTCTGCGAACACCGGGGAGCTGTTTTTT

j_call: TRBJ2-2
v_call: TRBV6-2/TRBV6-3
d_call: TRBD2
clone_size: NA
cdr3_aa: CASSRLAGGPAGELFF
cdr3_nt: TGTGCCAGCAGCCGTCTAGCGGGGGGGCCAGCCGGGGAGCTGTTTTTT

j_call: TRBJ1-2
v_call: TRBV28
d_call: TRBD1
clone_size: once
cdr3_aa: CASSSGTGGYGYTF
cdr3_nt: TGTGCCAGCAGTTCGGGGACAGGGGGCTATGGCTACACCTTC

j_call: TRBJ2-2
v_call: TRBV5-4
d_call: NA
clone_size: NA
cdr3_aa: CASSLGVSAGELFF
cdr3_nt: TGTGCCAGCAGCTTGGGGGTCTCGGCCGGGGAGCTGTTTTTT

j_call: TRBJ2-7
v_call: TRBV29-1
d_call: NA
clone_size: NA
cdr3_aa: CSVEVVQAGAYEQYF
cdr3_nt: TGCAGCGTTGAGGTGGTCCAGGCGGGCGCCTACGAGCAGTACTTC

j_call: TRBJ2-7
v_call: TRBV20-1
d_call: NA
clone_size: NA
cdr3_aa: CSARERGVSYEQYF
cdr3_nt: TGCAGTGCTAGAGAGAGAGGGGTGAGCTACGAGCAGTACTTC

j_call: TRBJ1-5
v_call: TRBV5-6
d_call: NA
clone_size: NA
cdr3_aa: CASSQGSGQPQHF
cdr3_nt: TGTGCCAGCAGCCAGGGGTCAGGTCAGCCCCAGCATTTT

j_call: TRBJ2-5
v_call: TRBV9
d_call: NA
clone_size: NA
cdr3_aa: CASSVAGAALQTQYF
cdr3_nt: TGTGCCAGCAGCGTAGCGGGGGCAGCCCTACAGACCCAGTACTTC

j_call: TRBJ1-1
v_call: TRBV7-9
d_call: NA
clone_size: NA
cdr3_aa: CASSLGRGEMNTEAFF
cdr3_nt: TGTGCCAGCAGCTTGGGGAGGGGGGAGATGAACACTGAAGCTTTCTTT

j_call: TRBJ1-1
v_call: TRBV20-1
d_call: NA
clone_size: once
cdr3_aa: CSARGGVTEAFF
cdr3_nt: TGCAGTGCTAGAGGAGGGGTCACTGAAGCTTTCTTT

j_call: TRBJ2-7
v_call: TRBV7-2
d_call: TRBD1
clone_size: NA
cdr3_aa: CASSSTGGGHYEQYF
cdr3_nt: TGTGCCAGCAGCTCCACAGGGGGCGGACACTACGAGCAGTACTTC

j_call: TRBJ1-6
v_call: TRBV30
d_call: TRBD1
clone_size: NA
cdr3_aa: CAWDLTGTSPLHF
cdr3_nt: TGTGCCTGGGATTTGACAGGGACTTCACCCCTCCACTTT

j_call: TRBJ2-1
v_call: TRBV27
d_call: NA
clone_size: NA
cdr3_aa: CASSLSLDEQFF
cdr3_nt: TGTGCCAGCAGTTTATCGCTGGATGAGCAGTTCTTC

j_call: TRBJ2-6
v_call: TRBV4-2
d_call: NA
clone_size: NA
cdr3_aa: CASSLGSGANVLTF
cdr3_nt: TGTGCCAGCAGTCTCGGCTCTGGGGCCAACGTCCTGACTTTC

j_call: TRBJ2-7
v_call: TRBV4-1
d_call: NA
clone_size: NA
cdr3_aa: CASSHQIVNLRQEQYF
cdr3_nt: TGCGCCAGCAGCCATCAAATTGTTAATCTAAGGCAAGAGCAGTACTTC

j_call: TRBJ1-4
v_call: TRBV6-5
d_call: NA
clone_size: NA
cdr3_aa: CASSYLGTVNEKLFF
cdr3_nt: TGTGCCAGCAGTTATTTGGGGACTGTTAATGAAAAACTGTTTTTT

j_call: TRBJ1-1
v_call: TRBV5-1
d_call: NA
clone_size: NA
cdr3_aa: CASSLEGQGNTEAFF
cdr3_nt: TGCGCCAGCAGCCTGGAGGGGCAGGGGAACACTGAAGCTTTCTTT

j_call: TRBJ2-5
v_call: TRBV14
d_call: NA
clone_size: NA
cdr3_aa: CASSRAAYQETQYF
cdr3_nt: TGTGCCAGCAGCCGGGCAGCGTACCAAGAGACCCAGTACTTC

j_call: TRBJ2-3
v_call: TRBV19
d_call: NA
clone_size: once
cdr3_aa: CASSGAGITDTQYF
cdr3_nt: TGTGCCAGTAGCGGGGCAGGGATCACAGATACGCAGTATTTT

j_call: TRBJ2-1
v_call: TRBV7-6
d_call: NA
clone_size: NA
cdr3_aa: CASTPGQTLGNEQFF
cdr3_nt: TGTGCCAGCACCCCAGGTCAGACACTAGGAAATGAGCAGTTCTTC

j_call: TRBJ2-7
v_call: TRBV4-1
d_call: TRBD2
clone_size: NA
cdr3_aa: CASSQDRGGSYEQYF
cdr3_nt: TGCGCCAGCAGCCAAGATCGCGGGGGCTCCTACGAGCAGTACTTC

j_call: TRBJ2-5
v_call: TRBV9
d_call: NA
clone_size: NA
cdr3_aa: CASSVGGERYQETQYF
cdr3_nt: TGTGCCAGCAGCGTAGGCGGGGAACGGTACCAAGAGACCCAGTACTTC

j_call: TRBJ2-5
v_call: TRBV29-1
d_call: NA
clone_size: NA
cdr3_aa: CSVHRPEYQETQYF
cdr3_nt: TGCAGCGTTCACCGGCCCGAGTACCAAGAGACCCAGTACTTC

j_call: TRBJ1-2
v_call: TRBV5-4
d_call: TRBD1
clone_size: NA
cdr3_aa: CASSSDDRGGHGYTF
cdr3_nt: TGTGCCAGCAGCTCCGATGACAGGGGCGGCCATGGCTACACCTTC

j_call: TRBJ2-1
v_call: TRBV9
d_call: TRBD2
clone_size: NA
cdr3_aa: CASSVAGGPPYNEQFF
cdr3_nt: TGTGCCAGCAGCGTAGCGGGGGGGCCACCCTACAATGAGCAGTTCTTC

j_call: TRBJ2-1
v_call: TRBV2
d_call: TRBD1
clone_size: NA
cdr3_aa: CASSDGQGGEQFF
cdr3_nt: TGTGCCAGCAGTGACGGACAGGGCGGCGAGCAGTTCTTC

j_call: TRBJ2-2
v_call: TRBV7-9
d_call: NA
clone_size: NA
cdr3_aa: CAPGANTGELFF
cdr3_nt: TGTGCCCCCGGGGCGAACACCGGGGAGCTGTTTTTT

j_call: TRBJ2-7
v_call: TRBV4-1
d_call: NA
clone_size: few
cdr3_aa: CASSQDGGSNEQYF
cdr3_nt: TGCGCCAGCAGCCAAGATGGAGGGTCCAACGAGCAGTACTTC

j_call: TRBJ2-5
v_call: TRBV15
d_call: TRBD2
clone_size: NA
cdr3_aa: CATSGGVGTSGWNQYF
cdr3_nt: TGTGCCACCAGCGGGGGGGTTGGGACTAGCGGCTGGAACCAGTACTTC

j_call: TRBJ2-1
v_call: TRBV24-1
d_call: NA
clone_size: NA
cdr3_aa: CATSESNNEQFF
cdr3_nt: TGTGCCACCAGTGAGTCAAACAATGAGCAGTTCTTC

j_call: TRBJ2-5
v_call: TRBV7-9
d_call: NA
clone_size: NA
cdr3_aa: CASSPTDKETQYF
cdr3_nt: TGTGCCAGCAGCCCGACAGATAAAGAGACCCAGTACTTC

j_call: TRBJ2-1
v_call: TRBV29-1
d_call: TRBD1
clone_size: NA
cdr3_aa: CSVRTGYNEQFF
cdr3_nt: TGCAGCGTCCGGACAGGTTACAATGAGCAGTTCTTC

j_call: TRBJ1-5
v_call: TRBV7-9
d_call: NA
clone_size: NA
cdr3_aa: CASSSHREDSNQPQHF
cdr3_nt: TGTGCCAGCAGCTCCCATAGGGAAGATAGCAATCAGCCCCAGCATTTT

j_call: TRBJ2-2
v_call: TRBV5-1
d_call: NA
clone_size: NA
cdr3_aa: CASRGMDTGELFF
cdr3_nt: TGCGCCAGCAGGGGTATGGACACCGGGGAGCTGTTTTTT

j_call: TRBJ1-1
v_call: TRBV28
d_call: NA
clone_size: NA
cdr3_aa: CASSSLAVNTEAFF
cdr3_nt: TGTGCCAGCAGTTCCCTGGCGGTAAACACTGAAGCTTTCTTT

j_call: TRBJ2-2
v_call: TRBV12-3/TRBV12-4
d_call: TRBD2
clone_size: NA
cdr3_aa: CASPRGGPYTGELFF
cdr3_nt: TGTGCCAGCCCCCGGGGGGGGCCGTACACCGGGGAGCTGTTTTTT

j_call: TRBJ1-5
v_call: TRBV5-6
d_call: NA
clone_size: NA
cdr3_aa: CASSFMGPRQPQHF
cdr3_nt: TGTGCCAGCAGCTTCATGGGACCTCGACAGCCCCAGCATTTT